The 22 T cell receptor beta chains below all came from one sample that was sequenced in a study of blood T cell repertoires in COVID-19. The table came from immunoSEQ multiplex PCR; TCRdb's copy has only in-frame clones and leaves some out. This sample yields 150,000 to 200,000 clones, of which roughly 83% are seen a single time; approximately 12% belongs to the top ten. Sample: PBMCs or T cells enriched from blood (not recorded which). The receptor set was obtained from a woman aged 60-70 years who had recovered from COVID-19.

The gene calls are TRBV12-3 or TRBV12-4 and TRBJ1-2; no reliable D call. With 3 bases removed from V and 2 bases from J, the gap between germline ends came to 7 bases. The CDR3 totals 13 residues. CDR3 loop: CASSFQVNYGYTF. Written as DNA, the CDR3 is TGTGCCAGCAGTTTTCAGGTGAACTATGGCTACACCTTC.

In DNA, the CDR3 is TGTGCCACCCGGTCATCCCGGGTATCGGGGACTGAAGCTTTCTTT. The encoded protein is CATRSSRVSGTEAFF. The chain carries TRBV6-5 and TRBJ1-1; D remains ambiguous. Trimming stripped 10 bases from V and 5 bases from J, with 23 bases between. The CDR3 extends over 15 amino acids. Germline-derived CDR1 and CDR2 are MNHEY and SVGAGI.

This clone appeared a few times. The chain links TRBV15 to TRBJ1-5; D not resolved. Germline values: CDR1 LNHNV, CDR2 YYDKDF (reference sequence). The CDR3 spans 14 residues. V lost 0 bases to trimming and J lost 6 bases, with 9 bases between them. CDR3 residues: CATSRDQSGQPQHF. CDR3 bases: TGTGCCACCAGCAGAGATCAAAGCGGTCAGCCCCAGCATTTT.

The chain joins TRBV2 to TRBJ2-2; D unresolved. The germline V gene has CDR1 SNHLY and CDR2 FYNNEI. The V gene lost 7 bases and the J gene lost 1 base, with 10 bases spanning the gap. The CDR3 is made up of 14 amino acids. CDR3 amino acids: CASKARGNTGELFF. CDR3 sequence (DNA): TGTGCCAGCAAGGCCCGCGGGAACACCGGGGAGCTGTTTTTT.

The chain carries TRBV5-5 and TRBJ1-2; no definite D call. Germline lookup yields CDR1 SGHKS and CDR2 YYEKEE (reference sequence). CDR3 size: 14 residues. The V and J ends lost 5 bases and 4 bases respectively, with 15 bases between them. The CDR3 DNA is TGTGCCAGCAGTCTCGGACCCGCGGGCTATGGCTACACCTTC. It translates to CASSLGPAGYGYTF.

Written as DNA, the CDR3 is TGCGCCAGCAGCCCCTTCGGTTCATCGAACACTGAAGCTTTCTTT. Protein sequence: CASSPFGSSNTEAFF. The chain recombines TRBV5-1 with TRBJ1-1, with D hard to call. Per the germline V gene, CDR1 is SGHRS and CDR2 is YFSETQ. CDR3 length: 15 residues. With 4 bases removed from V and 1 base from J, the gap between germline ends came to 14 bases.

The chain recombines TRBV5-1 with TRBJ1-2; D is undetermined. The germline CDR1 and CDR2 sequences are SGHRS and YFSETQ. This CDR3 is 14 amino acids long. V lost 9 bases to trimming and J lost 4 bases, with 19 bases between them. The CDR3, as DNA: TGCGCCACCCGGCCTATAATCTGGAGCTATGGCTACACCTTC. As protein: CATRPIIWSYGYTF.

The CDR3 DNA reads TGCGCCAGCAGCTTGGTAGCGGGGGCGAATGGCTACACCTTC. The encoded protein is CASSLVAGANGYTF. V is TRBV5-1 and J is TRBJ1-2; D might be TRBD1 (6 bases). The germline V and J ends were trimmed by 0 bases and 6 bases, with 12 bases remaining between them. Germline CDR1 is SGHRS and CDR2 is YFSETQ. This CDR3 contains 14 residues.

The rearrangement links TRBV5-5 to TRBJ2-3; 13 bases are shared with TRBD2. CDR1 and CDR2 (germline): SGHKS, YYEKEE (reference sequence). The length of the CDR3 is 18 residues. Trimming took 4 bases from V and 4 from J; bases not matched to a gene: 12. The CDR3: CASSREGLAGASADTQYF. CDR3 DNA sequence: TGTGCCAGCAGCCGGGAAGGACTAGCGGGGGCCTCCGCAGATACGCAGTATTTT.

CDR3 DNA sequence: TGTGCCAGTAGTATGGCCACTGAAGCTTTCTTT. It codes for CASSMATEAFF. The rearrangement joins TRBV19 to TRBJ1-1; D gene ambiguous. This CDR3 spans 11 amino acids. Germline V lookup: CDR1 LNHDA, CDR2 SQIVND (reference sequence). V was shortened by 3 bases and J by 4 bases, with 3 bases between the two germline ends.

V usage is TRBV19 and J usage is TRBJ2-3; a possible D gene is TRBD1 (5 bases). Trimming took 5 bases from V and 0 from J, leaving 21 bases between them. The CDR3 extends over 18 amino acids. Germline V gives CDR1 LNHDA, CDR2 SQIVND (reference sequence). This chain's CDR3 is CASSSPPGQSASTDTQYF. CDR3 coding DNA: TGTGCCAGTAGTTCTCCACCCGGACAAAGTGCTAGCACAGATACGCAGTATTTT.

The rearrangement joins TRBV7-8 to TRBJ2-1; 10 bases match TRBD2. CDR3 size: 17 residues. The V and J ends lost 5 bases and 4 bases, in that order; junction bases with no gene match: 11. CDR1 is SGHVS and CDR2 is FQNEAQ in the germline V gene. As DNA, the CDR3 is TGTGCCAGCAGCCCCCAAAGGACTAGCGGACAATACAATGAGCAGTTCTTC. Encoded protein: CASSPQRTSGQYNEQFF.

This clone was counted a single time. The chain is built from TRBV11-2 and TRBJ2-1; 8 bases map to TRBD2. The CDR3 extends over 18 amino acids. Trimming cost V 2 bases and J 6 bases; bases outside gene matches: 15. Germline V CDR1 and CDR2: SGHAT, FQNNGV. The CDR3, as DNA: TGTGCCAGCAGCTTATCGTCGAGGAGCGGGAGTCGAAGCAATGAGCAGTTCTTC. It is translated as CASSLSSRSGSRSNEQFF.

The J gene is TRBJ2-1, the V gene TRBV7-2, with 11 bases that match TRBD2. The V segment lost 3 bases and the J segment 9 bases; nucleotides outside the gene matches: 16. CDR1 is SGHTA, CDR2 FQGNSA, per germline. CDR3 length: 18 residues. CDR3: CASSFPGNRLAGNSEQFF. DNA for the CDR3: TGTGCCAGCAGCTTTCCCGGGAATAGACTAGCGGGAAACAGTGAGCAGTTCTTC. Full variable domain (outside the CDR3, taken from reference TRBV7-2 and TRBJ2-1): GAGVSQSPSNKVTEKGKDVELRCDPISGHTALYWYRQSLGQGLEFLIYFQGNSAPDKSGLPSDRFSAERTGGSVSTLTIQRTQQEDSAVYLCASSFPGNRLAGNSEQFFGPGTRLTVL.

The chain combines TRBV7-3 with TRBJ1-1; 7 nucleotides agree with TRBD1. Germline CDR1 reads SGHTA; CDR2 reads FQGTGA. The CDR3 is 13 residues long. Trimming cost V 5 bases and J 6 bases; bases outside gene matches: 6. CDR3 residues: CASSAQGPSEAFF. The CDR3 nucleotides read TGTGCCAGCAGCGCACAGGGGCCCTCTGAAGCTTTCTTT.

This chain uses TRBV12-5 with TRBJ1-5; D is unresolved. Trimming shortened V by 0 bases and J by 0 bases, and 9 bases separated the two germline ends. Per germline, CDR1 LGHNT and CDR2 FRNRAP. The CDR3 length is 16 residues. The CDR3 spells CASGLVLGSSNQPQHF. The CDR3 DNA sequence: TGTGCTAGTGGTTTGGTACTAGGGAGTAGCAATCAGCCCCAGCATTTT.

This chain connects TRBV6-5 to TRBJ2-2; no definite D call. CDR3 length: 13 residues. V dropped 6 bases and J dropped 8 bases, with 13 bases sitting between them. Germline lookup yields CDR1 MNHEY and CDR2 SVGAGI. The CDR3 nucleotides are TGTGCCAGCAGCGTAGTAAATGCTGGGGAGCTGTTTTTT. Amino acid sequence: CASSVVNAGELFF.

For the CDR3, the DNA is TGTGCCAGCAGCCAGGACAGGAGCTCTGGAAACACCATATATTTT. Translating it yields CASSQDRSSGNTIYF. This chain uses TRBV11-2 with TRBJ1-3; TRBD1 matches at 7 bases. CDR1 SGHAT and CDR2 FQNNGV come from the germline V gene. This CDR3 is 15 amino acids long. After removal of 5 bases from V and 0 bases from J, the junction contained 4 bases not matched to a gene.

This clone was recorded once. The DNA of the CDR3 is TGTGCCAGCAGCTTAGGGGCGGGAGGGCCAGCAGATACGCAGTATTTT. Its translation: CASSLGAGGPADTQYF. J is TRBJ2-3 and V is TRBV11-2; 9 nucleotides line up with TRBD2. The V gene's germline CDR1 is SGHAT and CDR2 FQNNGV. After removal of 1 base from V and 4 bases from J, the junction contained 6 bases not matched to a gene. The CDR3 length is 16 residues.

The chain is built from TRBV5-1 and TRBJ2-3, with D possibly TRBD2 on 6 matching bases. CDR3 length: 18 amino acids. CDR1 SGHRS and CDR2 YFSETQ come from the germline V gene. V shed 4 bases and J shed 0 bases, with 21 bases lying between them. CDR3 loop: CASSLGLAKLTSTDTQYF. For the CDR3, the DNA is TGCGCCAGCAGCCTGGGGCTAGCGAAACTCACTAGCACAGATACGCAGTATTTT.

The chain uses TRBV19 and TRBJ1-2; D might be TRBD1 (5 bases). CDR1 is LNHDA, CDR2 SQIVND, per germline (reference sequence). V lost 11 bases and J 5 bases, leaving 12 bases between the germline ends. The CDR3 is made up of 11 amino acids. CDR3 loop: CACQGGYGYTF. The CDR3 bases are TGTGCCTGCCAGGGAGGGTATGGCTACACCTTC.

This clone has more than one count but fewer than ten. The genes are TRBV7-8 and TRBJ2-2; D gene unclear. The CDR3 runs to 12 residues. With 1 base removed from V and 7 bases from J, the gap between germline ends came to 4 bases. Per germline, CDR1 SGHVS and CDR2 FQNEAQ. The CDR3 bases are TGTGCCAGCAGCTTAGAGCTCGGGGAGCTGTTTTTT. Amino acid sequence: CASSLELGELFF.